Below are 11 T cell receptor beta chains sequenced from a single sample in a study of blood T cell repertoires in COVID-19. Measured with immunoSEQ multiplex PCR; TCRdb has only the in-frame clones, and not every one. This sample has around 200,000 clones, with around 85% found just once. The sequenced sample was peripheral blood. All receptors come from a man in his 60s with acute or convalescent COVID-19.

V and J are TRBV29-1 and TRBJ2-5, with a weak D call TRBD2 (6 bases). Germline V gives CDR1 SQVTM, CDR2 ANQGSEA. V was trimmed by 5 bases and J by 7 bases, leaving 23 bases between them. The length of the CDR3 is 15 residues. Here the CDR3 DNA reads TGCAGCGTTCACAGAGGCGCCAGGGTGGGGGGGACCCAGTACTTC. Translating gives CSVHRGARVGGTQYF.

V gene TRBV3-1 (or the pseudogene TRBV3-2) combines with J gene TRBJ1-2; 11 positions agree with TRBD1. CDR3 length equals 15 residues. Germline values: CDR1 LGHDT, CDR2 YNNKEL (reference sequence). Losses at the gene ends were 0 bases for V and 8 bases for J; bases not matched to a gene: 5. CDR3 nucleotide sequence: TGTGCCAGCAGCCAAGAGGGACAGGGGGTTGGCGGCTACACCTTC. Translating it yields CASSQEGQGVGGYTF.

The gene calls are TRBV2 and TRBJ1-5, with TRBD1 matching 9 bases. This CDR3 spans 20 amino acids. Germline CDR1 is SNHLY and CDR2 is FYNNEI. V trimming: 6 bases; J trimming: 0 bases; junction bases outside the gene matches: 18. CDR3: CASSHPMGQGLYYSNQPQHF. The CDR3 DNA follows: TGTGCCAGCAGCCATCCGATGGGACAGGGATTGTATTATAGCAATCAGCCCCAGCATTTT.

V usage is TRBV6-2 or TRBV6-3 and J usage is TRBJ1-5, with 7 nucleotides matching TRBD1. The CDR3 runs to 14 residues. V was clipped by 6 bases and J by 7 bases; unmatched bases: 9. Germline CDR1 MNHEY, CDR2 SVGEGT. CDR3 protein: CASSRTGARQPQHF. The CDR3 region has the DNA TGTGCCAGCAGCCGTACAGGGGCGCGGCAGCCCCAGCATTTT.

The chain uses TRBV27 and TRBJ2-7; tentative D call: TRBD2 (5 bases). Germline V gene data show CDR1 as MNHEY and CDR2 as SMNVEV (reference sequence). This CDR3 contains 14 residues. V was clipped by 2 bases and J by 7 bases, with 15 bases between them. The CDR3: CASSLGAAFSEQYF. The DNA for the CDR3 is TGTGCCAGCAGTTTAGGAGCGGCCTTTTCAGAGCAGTACTTC.

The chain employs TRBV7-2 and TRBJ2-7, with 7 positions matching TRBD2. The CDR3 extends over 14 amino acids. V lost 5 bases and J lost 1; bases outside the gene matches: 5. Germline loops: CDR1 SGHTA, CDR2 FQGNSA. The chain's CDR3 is CASSELGGSYEQYF. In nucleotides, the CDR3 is TGTGCCAGCAGCGAGCTGGGAGGGTCCTACGAGCAGTACTTC.

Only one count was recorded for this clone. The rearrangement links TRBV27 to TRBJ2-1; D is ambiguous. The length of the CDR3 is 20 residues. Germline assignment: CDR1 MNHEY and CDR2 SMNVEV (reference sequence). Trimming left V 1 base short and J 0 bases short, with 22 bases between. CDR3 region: CASSLFPLDRLESSYNEQFF. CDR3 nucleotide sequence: TGTGCCAGCAGTTTATTTCCCCTCGACCGACTGGAGAGCTCCTACAATGAGCAGTTCTTC.

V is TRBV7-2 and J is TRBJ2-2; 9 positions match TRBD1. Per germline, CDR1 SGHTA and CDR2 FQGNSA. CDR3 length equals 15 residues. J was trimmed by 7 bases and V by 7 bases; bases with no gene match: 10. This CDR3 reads CASITGGTGNGELFF. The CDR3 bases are TGTGCCAGCATCACGGGTGGGACAGGGAACGGGGAGCTGTTTTTT.

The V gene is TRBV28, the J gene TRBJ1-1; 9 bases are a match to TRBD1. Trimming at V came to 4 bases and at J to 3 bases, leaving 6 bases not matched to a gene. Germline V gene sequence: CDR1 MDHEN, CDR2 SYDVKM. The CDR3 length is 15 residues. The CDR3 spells CASSSGGTGHTEAFF. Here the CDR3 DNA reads TGTGCCAGCAGTTCCGGTGGGACAGGGCACACTGAAGCTTTCTTT.

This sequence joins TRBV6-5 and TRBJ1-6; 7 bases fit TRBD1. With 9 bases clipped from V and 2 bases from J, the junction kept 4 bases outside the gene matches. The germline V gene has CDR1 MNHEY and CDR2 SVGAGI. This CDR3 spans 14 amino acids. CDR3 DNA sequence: TGTGCCAGTCGACAGGGCCCCTATAATTCACCCCTCCACTTT. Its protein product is CASRQGPYNSPLHF.

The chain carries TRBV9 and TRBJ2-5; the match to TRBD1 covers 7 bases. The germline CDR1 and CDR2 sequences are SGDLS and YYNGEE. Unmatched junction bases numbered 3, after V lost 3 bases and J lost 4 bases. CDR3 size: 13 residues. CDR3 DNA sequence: TGTGCCAGCAGCGAACGGACAGGAGAGACCCAGTACTTC. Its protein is CASSERTGETQYF. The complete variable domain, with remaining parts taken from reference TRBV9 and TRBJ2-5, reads DSGVTQTPKHLITATGQRVTLRCSPRSGDLSVYWYQQSLDQGLQFLIQYYNGEERAKGNILERFSAQQFPDLHSELNLSSLELGDSALYFCASSERTGETQYFGPGTRLLVL.